This T cell receptor beta chain appears in the sequencing data of a study of beta chain features in type 1 diabetes. Study as a whole: About 98,000,000 sorted cells were examined across all samples. Study-wide points: A pattern of fewer insertions and more deletions at VDJ junctions was seen in type 1 diabetes patients. TCRB CDR3s from Type 1 diabetes patients were moderately but significantly shorter in all four CD4+ subsets.

This CDR3 comprises 13 residues. V lost 4 bases and J lost 6, with 10 bases in between. Germline assignment: CDR1 SQVTM and CDR2 ANQGSEA. CD45RO/CCR7/CD25/CD127/CD95/CD27 separated CD4+ naive, central memory, regulatory and stem cell-like memory cells by sorting. cDNA synthesis used the whole RNA isolate, giving expressed TCRB sequences. For naive, central memory and regulatory T cell samples, reads averaged around 3.6 million. The data were produced by immunoSEQ multiplex PCR, yet TCRdb's version contains in-frame clones alone and is incomplete. This sample yields about 160,000 clones, of which roughly 60% are seen a single time; about 0.089% belongs to the top ten. Details on this clone: Its matching antigen is unknown.

The source of this sequence is a man younger than 45 with type 1 diabetes. This chain links TRBV29-1 with TRBJ1-6; a weak D match, TRBD1 (5 bases). Sequenced material: naive CD4+ T cells from blood. The CDR3 DNA follows: TGCAGCGTTGGGAACAGGACTAATTCACCCCTCCACTTT. Protein product: CSVGNRTNSPLHF. The variable domain in full, completed from reference TRBV29-1 and TRBJ1-6, reads SAVISQKPSRDICQRGTSLTIQCQVDSQVTMMFWYRQQPGQSLTLIATANQGSEATYESGFVIDKFPISRPNLTFSTLTVSNMSPEDSSIYLCSVGNRTNSPLHFGNGTRLTVT.